These T cell receptor beta chains were read from a single sample in a study of T-cell reconstitution after alpha-beta-depleted transplantation in children. TCRdb passed the PCR reads through MiXCR, listing each CDR3 protein once. The sample consists of approximately 650,000 distinct CDR3 sequences, about an eighth of them appearing once. The material was PBMCs, obtained before TCRalphabeta/CD19-depleted stem cell transplant. Receptors originate from a girl aged 2-9 years with congenital amegakaryocytic thrombocytopenia, due to receive a stem cell transplant. The CDR3 runs from the conserved cysteine through the conserved F or W. Fields, in order: J gene, D gene, V gene, clone size, CDR3 protein, CDR3 DNA. D genes are given only for firm matches. Some rows mark clone size as missing; the rest say once, few, many or name a class of expanded clone.

TRBJ2-1,TRBD2,TRBV4-1,NA,CASSQVTTSRWTYNEQFF,TGCGCCAGCAGCCAAGTAACGACTAGCCGGTGGACCTACAATGAGCAGTTCTTC
TRBJ2-1,NA,TRBV18,few,CASSPPGPNEQFF,TGTGCCAGCTCACCCCCAGGGCCAAATGAGCAGTTCTTC
TRBJ2-1,NA,TRBV20-1,many,CSLRRVSATNEQFF,TGCAGCCTTAGACGGGTTTCGGCGACCAATGAGCAGTTCTTC
TRBJ2-3,NA,TRBV7-7,many,CASSSNPSTDTQYF,TGTGCCAGCAGCTCCAACCCTAGCACAGATACGCAGTATTTT
TRBJ2-1,NA,TRBV24-1,many,CATSDQVNEQFF,TGTGCCACCAGTGATCAGGTCAATGAGCAGTTCTTC
TRBJ2-5,TRBD2,TRBV20-1,many,CSAFISGLGEETQYF,TGCAGTGCCTTCATTAGCGGGCTCGGGGAAGAGACCCAGTACTTC
TRBJ1-3,NA,TRBV6-6,many,CASSYGGDTIYF,TGTGCCAGCAGTTACGGGGGTGACACCATATATTTT
TRBJ2-7,NA,TRBV5-1,many,CASSLNALALYEQYF,TGCGCCAGCAGCTTGAATGCGCTAGCTCTCTACGAGCAGTACTTC
TRBJ2-1,NA,TRBV6-5,NA,CASSHYRVINEQSF,TGTGCCAGCAGTCACTACCGGGTCATCAATGAGCAGTCCTTC
TRBJ2-3,TRBD1,TRBV5-5,NA,CASSPRDRVTDTQYF,TGTGCCAGCAGCCCCCGGGACAGGGTAACAGATACGCAGTATTTT
TRBJ2-1,TRBD2,TRBV3-1,NA,CASSQGSGRAYNEQFF,TGTGCCAGCAGCCAAGGAAGCGGGAGGGCCTACAATGAGCAGTTCTTC
TRBJ2-7,NA,TRBV5-1,many,CASSSGLLGYEQYF,TGCGCCAGCAGCTCGGGACTCCTTGGCTACGAGCAGTACTTC
TRBJ2-3,TRBD2,TRBV20-1,NA,CSAPGVAGSTDTQYF,TGCAGTGCTCCCGGGGTAGCGGGATCTACAGATACGCAGTATTTT
TRBJ2-1,NA,TRBV5-1,NA,CASSFGLGFSYNEQFF,TGCGCCAGCAGCTTCGGTCTGGGGTTCTCCTACAATGAGCAGTTCTTC
TRBJ1-5,NA,TRBV2,once,CASMAGYGNQPQHF,TGTGCCAGCATGGCCGGGTATGGCAATCAGCCCCAGCATTTT
TRBJ1-5,TRBD1,TRBV5-1,NA,CASSGMTGNQPQHF,TGCGCCAGCAGCGGAATGACAGGGAATCAGCCCCAGCATTTT
TRBJ2-2,NA,TRBV29-1,NA,CGVGLSGTGELFF,TGCGGCGTGGGGCTCTCGGGTACCGGGGAGCTGTTTTTT
TRBJ2-3,NA,TRBV20-1,many,CSAPKPSTDTQYF,TGCAGTGCACCGAAGCCTAGCACAGATACGCAGTATTTT
TRBJ2-1,NA,TRBV12-3/TRBV12-4,many,CASSTWAGNEQFF,TGTGCCAGCAGTACCTGGGCCGGGAATGAGCAGTTCTTC
TRBJ2-3,NA,TRBV20-1,few,CSAREVSTTDTQYF,TGCAGTGCTAGGGAAGTTTCCACCACAGATACGCAGTATTTT
TRBJ1-5,NA,TRBV30,NA,CAWSERIQSGDQPQHF,TGTGCCTGGAGTGAAAGAATACAGTCGGGGGACCAGCCCCAGCATTTT
TRBJ1-1,NA,TRBV7-8,few,CASSSSPGNTEAFF,TGTGCCAGCAGCTCCAGCCCAGGGAACACTGAAGCTTTCTTT
TRBJ2-5,TRBD1,TRBV10-2,NA,CASRPELRRGLGETQYF,TGCGCCAGCAGACCTGAACTAAGAAGGGGGCTGGGAGAGACCCAGTACTTC
TRBJ2-5,NA,TRBV29-1,NA,CSVRLSAEETQYF,TGCAGCGTCCGCCTTAGCGCTGAAGAGACCCAGTACTTC
TRBJ1-4,TRBD1,TRBV18,many,CASSPSEGANEKLFF,TGTGCCAGCTCACCATCAGAGGGGGCGAATGAAAAACTGTTTTTT
TRBJ2-1,NA,TRBV5-1,few,CASSLGHTEANEQFF,TGCGCCAGCAGCTTAGGGCACACGGAGGCCAATGAGCAGTTCTTC
TRBJ2-2,NA,TRBV29-1,NA,CSVCKGLTANTGELFF,TGCAGCGTATGCAAGGGACTGACGGCGAACACCGGGGAGCTGTTTTTT
TRBJ1-5,NA,TRBV21-1,many,CASRGRTGINQPQHF,TGTGCCAGCCGGGGCAGGACAGGAATCAATCAGCCCCAGCATTTT
TRBJ2-5,TRBD1,TRBV5-1,many,CASSFGTGKETQYF,TGCGCCAGCAGCTTCGGGACAGGGAAGGAGACCCAGTACTTC
TRBJ1-5,NA,TRBV28,NA,CASSAEGRQPQHF,TGTGCCAGCAGTGCGGAAGGGAGACAGCCCCAGCATTTT
TRBJ1-1,TRBD1,TRBV6-1,few,CASSKTGGNTEAFF,TGTGCCAGCAGCAAGACAGGGGGGAACACTGAAGCTTTCTTT
TRBJ1-1,NA,TRBV2,many,CAFPPAAQTGAFF,TGTGCCTTTCCCCCCGCAGCGCAAACGGGAGCTTTCTTT
TRBJ1-1,NA,TRBV25-1,many,CASELSLTAQATEAFF,TGTGCCAGCGAGCTCAGTCTAACAGCCCAGGCAACTGAAGCTTTCTTT
TRBJ2-7,NA,TRBV7-4,NA,CASSLGRQNEQYF,TGTGCCAGCAGCTTGGGGCGGCAGAACGAGCAGTACTTC
TRBJ2-7,NA,TRBV21-1,few,CASSKAGLAAIDSYEQYF,TGTGCCAGCAGTAAGGCTGGACTAGCGGCAATAGACTCCTACGAGCAGTACTTC
TRBJ2-3,NA,TRBV7-8,NA,CASSPRETTDTQYF,TGTGCCAGCAGCCCCCGGGAAACCACAGATACGCAGTATTTT
TRBJ2-7,NA,TRBV10-3,many,CAISGSRDRTYEQYF,TGTGCCATCAGTGGTTCCCGGGACCGGACCTACGAGCAGTACTTC
TRBJ2-3,NA,TRBV5-1,many,CASRMITDTQYF,TGCGCCAGCAGGATGATCACAGATACGCAGTATTTT
TRBJ1-1,TRBD1,TRBV6-7,NA,CASSKHGTGRLNTEAFF,TGTGCCAGCAGCAAACACGGGACAGGGAGATTGAACACTGAAGCTTTCTTT
TRBJ1-1,NA,TRBV29-1,many,CSVADRKNTEAFF,TGCAGCGTTGCGGACAGAAAGAACACTGAAGCTTTCTTT
TRBJ2-3,NA,TRBV27,NA,CASSLQGERNTQYF,TGTGCCAGCAGTTTACAAGGGGAGCGAAATACGCAGTATTTT
TRBJ2-3,TRBD1,TRBV27,many,CASSFKTGEFTDTQYF,TGTGCCAGCAGTTTTAAAACAGGGGAGTTCACAGATACGCAGTATTTT
TRBJ2-1,NA,TRBV4-1,NA,CASSHYSGEEFF,TGCGCCAGCAGCCATTACTCCGGGGAGGAGTTCTTC
TRBJ2-1,TRBD1,TRBV27,few,CASRGQGYEQFF,TGTGCCAGCAGGGGACAGGGGTATGAGCAGTTCTTC
TRBJ2-5,TRBD2,TRBV5-1,few,CATSLGAGGGFRGETQYF,TGCGCCACCAGCTTAGGCGCGGGAGGAGGTTTTCGTGGAGAGACCCAGTACTTC
TRBJ1-2,NA,TRBV28,many,CASRTPDNYGYTF,TGTGCCAGCAGGACTCCCGATAACTATGGCTACACCTTC
TRBJ2-1,TRBD1,TRBV11-1,NA,CASSLVPGQGSQVQFF,TGTGCCAGCAGCTTAGTGCCGGGACAGGGTTCACAGGTGCAGTTCTTC
TRBJ2-2,NA,TRBV3-1,NA,CASSQDRVATGELFF,TGTGCCAGCAGCCAAGACAGGGTGGCCACCGGGGAGCTGTTTTTT
TRBJ2-1,TRBD2,TRBV25-1,many,CASSAVAGGYNEQFF,TGTGCCAGCAGTGCGGTAGCGGGCGGATACAATGAGCAGTTCTTC
TRBJ2-2,NA,TRBV3-1,NA,CASSQGGNGFSGELFF,TGTGCCAGCAGCCAAGGGGGCAACGGGTTTTCCGGGGAGCTGTTTTTT
TRBJ2-1,NA,TRBV7-9,NA,CASSPPLSREKDNEQFF,TGTGCCAGCAGCCCACCCCTTTCTAGGGAGAAGGACAATGAGCAGTTCTTC